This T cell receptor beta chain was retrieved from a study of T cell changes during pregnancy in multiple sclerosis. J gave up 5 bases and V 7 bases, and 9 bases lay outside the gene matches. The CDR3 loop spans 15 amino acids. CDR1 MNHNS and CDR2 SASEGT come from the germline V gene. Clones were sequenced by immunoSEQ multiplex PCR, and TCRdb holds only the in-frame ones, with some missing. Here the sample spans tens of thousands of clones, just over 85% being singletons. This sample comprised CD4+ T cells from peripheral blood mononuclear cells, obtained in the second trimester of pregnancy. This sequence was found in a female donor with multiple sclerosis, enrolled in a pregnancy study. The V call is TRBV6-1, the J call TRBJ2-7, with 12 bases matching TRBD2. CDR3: CASKFLAGGPDEQYF. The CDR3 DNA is TGTGCCAGCAAGTTTCTAGCGGGAGGGCCCGACGAGCAGTACTTC.